Presented here are 20 T cell receptor beta chains from one specimen sequenced in a study of OX40 agonist ivuxolimab in advanced cancers. Sequencing was performed with immunoSEQ multiplex PCR; in TCRdb, only in-frame clones are kept and a portion is missing. The sample records tens of thousands of clones, roughly 87% being singletons. The specimen comprised CD4+ or CD8+ T cells sorted from blood, sampled in a trial of the OX40 agonist ivuxolimab. These receptors all come from an adult with an advanced solid tumor such as melanoma, head and neck, liver or kidney cancer.

The chain carries TRBV7-2 and TRBJ1-4, with a weak D call TRBD1 (6 bases). This CDR3 contains 15 residues. The germline V and J ends were trimmed by 2 bases and 7 bases, with 14 bases remaining between them. The germline V gene encodes CDR1 SGHTA and CDR2 FQGNSA. CDR3 DNA sequence: TGTGCCAGCAGCTTAAGAGGGGGGAGAGGTGAAAAACTGTTTTTT. It specifies CASSLRGGRGEKLFF.

The rearrangement links TRBV7-3 to TRBJ2-5, with D unclear. V was clipped by 5 bases and J by 2 bases, with 9 bases between them. Germline CDR1 reads SGHTA; CDR2 reads FQGTGA. CDR3 length: 13 residues. The CDR3 bases are TGTGCCAGCAGCCCGGCACTTCAAGAGACCCAGTACTTC. Residues: CASSPALQETQYF.

In its sample, this clone was seen a few times. The V call is TRBV6-5, the J call TRBJ2-3; TRBD2 might be the D (6 bases). Germline CDR1 and CDR2: MNHEY and SVGAGI. Between the trimmed V and J ends, which lost 7 bases and 0 bases, there was a span of 14 bases. The CDR3 length is 15 residues. The CDR3 here is CASKPRGPSTDTQYF. The CDR3, as DNA: TGTGCCAGCAAGCCGCGGGGCCCTAGCACAGATACGCAGTATTTT.

The chain combines TRBV23-1 with TRBJ2-5, with a possible D match to TRBD2 (6 bases). TRBV23-1 qualifies as an ORF whose function is uncertain. This CDR3 comprises 15 residues. V was clipped by 4 bases and J by 5 bases, with 17 bases between them. CDR3 sequence: CASSPPGERKETQYF. In DNA, the CDR3 is TGCGCCAGCAGTCCGCCGGGGGAGCGGAAGGAGACCCAGTACTTC.

In DNA form, the CDR3 reads TGTGCCAGCAGCCAAGGACAAGGGGGATCAACTAATGAAAAACTGTTTTTT. This codes for CASSQGQGGSTNEKLFF. The rearrangement uses TRBV4-2 and TRBJ1-4, with D possibly being TRBD1 (6 bases). The CDR3 is 17 residues long. Trimming pared 1 base from V and 0 bases from J, leaving 12 bases between. Germline CDR1 reads LGHNA; CDR2 reads YNFKEQ.

The V and J genes are TRBV5-1 and TRBJ1-1; D is unclear. Per the germline V gene, CDR1 is SGHRS and CDR2 is YFSETQ. Trimming removed 1 base from V and 3 bases from J, with 7 bases in between. The CDR3 spans 13 residues. CDR3 nucleotide sequence: TGCGCCAGCAGCTTGACACCTTACACTGAAGCTTTCTTT. It yields the protein CASSLTPYTEAFF. The full variable domain, completed using reference TRBV5-1 and TRBJ1-1, is KAGVTQTPRYLIKTRGQQVTLSCSPISGHRSVSWYQQTPGQGLQFLFEYFSETQRNKGNFPGRFSGRQFSNSRSEMNVSTLELGDSALYLCASSLTPYTEAFFGQGTRLTVV.

The CDR3: CASSQGIQGYGYTF. Written as DNA, the CDR3 is TGTGCCAGCAGCCAAGGGATCCAGGGCTATGGCTACACCTTC. This chain links TRBV4-2 with TRBJ1-2; a possible D gene is TRBD1 (5 bases). The CDR3 loop spans 14 amino acids. With 1 base removed from V and 4 bases from J, the gap between germline ends came to 10 bases. CDR1 and CDR2 (germline): LGHNA, YNFKEQ.

The V call is TRBV5-1, the J call TRBJ1-1, with TRBD1 as a possible D gene (5 bases). Between the trimmed V and J ends, which lost 0 bases and 0 bases, there was a span of 9 bases. The CDR3 has 15 amino acids. Germline V gives CDR1 SGHRS, CDR2 YFSETQ. For the CDR3, the DNA is TGCGCCAGCAGCTTGGGGGTGGGACTGAACACTGAAGCTTTCTTT. Translated, it gives CASSLGVGLNTEAFF.

The rearrangement links TRBV7-2 to TRBJ2-7; D tentatively fits TRBD1 or TRBD2 (5 bases each). Trimming removed 0 bases at V and 2 bases at J, with 14 bases between. The CDR3 has 16 residues. Looked up from germline, CDR1 is SGHTA and CDR2 is FQGNSA. CDR3 DNA sequence: TGTGCCAGCAGCTTAGCGGGGTCGGGGCAGCCCTACGAGCAGTACTTC. Its translation is CASSLAGSGQPYEQYF.

V is TRBV1 and J is TRBJ1-5; TRBD1 is the table's D call, not checked against the DNA. TRBV1 is marked as a pseudogene. This CDR3 is 17 amino acids long. The CDR3 DNA is TGCACCAGCAGCCAGAACTACAGGGATCATAACAATCAGCCCCAGCATTTT. Its translation is CTSSQNYRDHNNQPQHF.

The rearrangement links TRBV4-2 to TRBJ2-7; tentatively, D is TRBD1 (5 bases). Germline lookup yields CDR1 LGHNA and CDR2 YNFKEQ. The CDR3 spans 17 residues. Between the trimmed V and J ends, which lost 1 base and 3 bases, there was a span of 19 bases. DNA for the CDR3: TGTGCCAGCAGCCAAGGAAGGGTTTCGGCTCAGGGCTACGAGCAGTACTTC. Protein: CASSQGRVSAQGYEQYF.

This chain joins TRBV5-1 and TRBJ2-1; TRBD1 might be the D (5 bases). Trimming left V 4 bases short and J 2 bases short, with 25 bases between. The CDR3 length is 19 residues. CDR1 and CDR2 from the germline V gene are SGHRS and YFSETQ. The DNA for the CDR3 is TGCGCCAGCAGCCCGGGCCCCCGGGTAGGGGCCAGTCCCTACAATGAGCAGTTCTTC. Protein product: CASSPGPRVGASPYNEQFF.

V and J are TRBV4-1 and TRBJ2-5; no reliable D call. Germline loops: CDR1 MGHRA, CDR2 YSYEKL. The length of the CDR3 is 14 residues. Deletions cut 2 bases from V and 1 base from J, with 8 bases between. DNA of the CDR3: TGCGCCAGCAGCCAACTACGGCCCCAAGAGACCCAGTACTTC. Protein sequence: CASSQLRPQETQYF.

CDR3 DNA sequence: TGTGCCAGCAGCTCCCTTTTAGACAGGTCTAGGGGCTACACCTTC. Residues: CASSSLLDRSRGYTF. The chain recombines TRBV11-2 with TRBJ1-2; possibly TRBD1 for D (6 bases). V lost 4 bases and J 8 bases, leaving 20 bases between the germline ends. CDR1 SGHAT and CDR2 FQNNGV come from the germline V gene. This CDR3 has 15 amino acids.

The gene calls are TRBV11-2 and TRBJ1-2; weak D call: TRBD1 (5 bases). Trimming removed 1 base at V and 0 bases at J, with 9 bases between. The CDR3 extends over 15 amino acids. Germline lookup yields CDR1 SGHAT and CDR2 FQNNGV. The CDR3 is CASSLGGGANYGYTF. The CDR3, as DNA: TGTGCCAGCAGCTTAGGCGGGGGAGCTAACTATGGCTACACCTTC.

This clone has more than one count but fewer than ten. The chain recombines TRBV6-5 with TRBJ2-1; 10 bases agree with TRBD2. The CDR3 length is 14 residues. V lost 2 bases, J lost 7 bases, and 2 bases stayed unmatched. CDR1 and CDR2 (germline): MNHEY, SVGAGI. The CDR3 sequence is CASSYSGGGNEQFF. In nucleotides, the CDR3 is TGTGCCAGCAGTTACAGCGGGGGGGGGAATGAGCAGTTCTTC.

The chain is built from TRBV18 and TRBJ1-5; tentative D call: TRBD1 (5 bases). This CDR3 comprises 13 residues. Germline V CDR1 and CDR2: KGHSH, LQKENI. Trimming removed 2 bases from V and 6 bases from J, with 8 bases in between. The CDR3 loop reads CASSPGAVQPQHF. The DNA of the CDR3 is TGTGCCAGCTCACCAGGGGCGGTTCAGCCCCAGCATTTT.

This clone was observed a few times. J is TRBJ1-6 and V is TRBV4-2; D is unresolved. Trimming shortened V by 2 bases and J by 7 bases, and 15 bases separated the two germline ends. The CDR3 spans 16 residues. Germline CDR1 LGHNA, CDR2 YNFKEQ. CDR3 DNA sequence: TGTGCCAGCAGCCAACGAAATAATCCGTCAAATTCACCCCTCCACTTT. Protein sequence: CASSQRNNPSNSPLHF.

The J gene is TRBJ1-4, the V gene TRBV9; D is possibly TRBD1 (6 bases). The germline V gene encodes CDR1 SGDLS and CDR2 YYNGEE. The V end lost 3 bases, the J end lost 4 bases, and 16 bases lay between the germline ends. The length of the CDR3 is 16 residues. The CDR3 sequence is CASSERGGVLNEKLFF. The CDR3, as DNA: TGTGCCAGCAGCGAGCGGGGGGGCGTGCTTAATGAAAAACTGTTTTTT. Based on the CDR3 plus reference TRBV9 and TRBJ1-4, the full variable domain is DSGVTQTPKHLITATGQRVTLRCSPRSGDLSVYWYQQSLDQGLQFLIQYYNGEERAKGNILERFSAQQFPDLHSELNLSSLELGDSALYFCASSERGGVLNEKLFFGSGTQLSVL.

This clone was seen a few times. This sequence joins TRBV5-1 and TRBJ1-2, with a tentative D call TRBD1 (5 bases). CDR3 length equals 12 residues. Trimming removed 7 bases at V and 1 base at J, with 8 bases between. CDR1 and CDR2 (germline): SGHRS, YFSETQ. Written as DNA, the CDR3 is TGCGCCAGCTCTGGGGGTAACTATGGCTACACCTTC. It codes for CASSGGNYGYTF.